Below are 2 T cell receptor beta chains sequenced from a single sample in a study of T cell responses to AZD1222 COVID-19 vaccine. TCRdb's table, derived via immunoSEQ multiplex PCR, lists solely in-frame clones and lacks some. The sample yields about 180,000 clones, 85% to 90% seen once. The specimen comprised peripheral blood, sampled 28 days after the second dose of the MenACWY control vaccine. These receptors were taken from an adult who received the MenACWY meningococcal vaccine as a control.

V usage is TRBV2 and J usage is TRBJ2-1, with 7 nucleotides matching TRBD1. Germline CDR1 is SNHLY and CDR2 is FYNNEI. The CDR3 loop spans 13 amino acids. The J segment lost 8 bases and the V segment lost 8 bases, leaving 9 bases of the junction unmatched. The CDR3 nucleotides read TGTGCCAGCGCGGATAACAGGGGCTATGAGCAGTTCTTC. It codes for CASADNRGYEQFF.

V is TRBV10-1 and J is TRBJ2-7, with 7 bases lining up with TRBD1. V gave up 6 bases and J gave up 7 bases; unmatched junction bases: 6. CDR3 length equals 12 residues. CDR1 is WNHNN, CDR2 SYGVQD, per germline (reference sequence). The chain's CDR3 is CASSPTGEEQYF. CDR3 DNA sequence: TGCGCCAGCAGCCCCACAGGGGAAGAGCAGTACTTC.